This paragraph covers one T cell receptor (beta chain) sequence. Its antigen is undetermined. The data were obtained in a study of cytomegalovirus exposure and HLA in healthy donors. Study-wide results and caveats: The study put 150 to 200 TCR beta chains on its list as cytomegalovirus-associated.

Germline V lookup: CDR1 LGHNA, CDR2 YSLEER. The CDR3 length is 13 residues. Trimming cost V 1 base and J 3 bases, with 7 bases left between them. The assay was immunoSEQ multiplex PCR, and TCRdb's table has in-frame clones only and misses some. The table lists about 260,000 clones, around 91% of them singletons. The V call is TRBV4-3, the J call TRBJ2-7; unclear D gene. The receptor was derived from a woman aged 25 to 39 in good health and CMV-seronegative. The specimen was PBMCs. The CDR3, as DNA: TGCGCCAGCAGCCAAGCTGGCAGCTACGAGCAGTACTTC. Translating it yields CASSQAGSYEQYF.